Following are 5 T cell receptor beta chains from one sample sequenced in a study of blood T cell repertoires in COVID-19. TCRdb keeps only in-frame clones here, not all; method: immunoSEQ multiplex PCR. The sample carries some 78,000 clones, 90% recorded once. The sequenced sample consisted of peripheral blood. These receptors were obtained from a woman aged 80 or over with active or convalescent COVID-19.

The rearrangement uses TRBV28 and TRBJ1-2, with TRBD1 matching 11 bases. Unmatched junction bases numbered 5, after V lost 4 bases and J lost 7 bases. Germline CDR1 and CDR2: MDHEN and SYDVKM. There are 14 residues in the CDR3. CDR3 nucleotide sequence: TGTGCCAGCAGTTCGGGACAGGGGGTGGGTGGCTACACCTTC. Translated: CASSSGQGVGGYTF.

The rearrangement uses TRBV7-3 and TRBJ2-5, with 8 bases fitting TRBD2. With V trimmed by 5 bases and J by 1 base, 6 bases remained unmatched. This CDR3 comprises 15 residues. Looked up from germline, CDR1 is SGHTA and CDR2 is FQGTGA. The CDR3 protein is CASSPTGTSQETQYF. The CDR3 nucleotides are TGTGCCAGCAGCCCAACCGGGACTAGCCAAGAGACCCAGTACTTC.

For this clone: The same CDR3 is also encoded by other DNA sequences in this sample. The CDR3 is CASSLTGPYEQYF. The DNA for the CDR3 is TGTGCCAGCAGCCTGACAGGCCCCTACGAGCAGTACTTC. V gene TRBV28 combines with J gene TRBJ2-7; tentatively, D is TRBD1 (6 bases). The germline V and J ends were trimmed by 6 bases and 2 bases, with 11 bases remaining between them. CDR3 size: 13 residues. CDR1 MDHEN and CDR2 SYDVKM come from the germline V gene.

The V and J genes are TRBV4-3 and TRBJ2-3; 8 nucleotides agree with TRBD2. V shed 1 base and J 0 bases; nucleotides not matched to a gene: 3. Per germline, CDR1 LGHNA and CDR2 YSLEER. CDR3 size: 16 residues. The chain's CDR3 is CASSQGPSGSTDTQYF. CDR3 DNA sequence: TGCGCCAGCAGCCAAGGTCCTAGCGGGAGCACAGATACGCAGTATTTT.

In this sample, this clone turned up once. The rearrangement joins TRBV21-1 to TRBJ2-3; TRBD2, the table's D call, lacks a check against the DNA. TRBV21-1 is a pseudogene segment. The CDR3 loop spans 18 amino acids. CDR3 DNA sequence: TGTGCCAGCAGCAAGGGGAAAAGCGGGAGCGCCGACACAGATACGCAGTATTTT. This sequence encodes CASSKGKSGSADTDTQYF.